Listed below are T cell receptor beta chains from one sample, sequenced in a study of CD8 T cells in Susac syndrome. TCRdb re-analysed the immunoSEQ multiplex PCR reads in MiXCR, keeping a single row per CDR3 protein. The table shows about 300,000 distinct CDR3 sequences, with around 85% occurring only once. The source material was CD8+ T cells from PBMCs. The receptors stem from a human donor with multiple sclerosis. Each CDR3 is given with its conserved first and last residue. A D gene is named only where the DNA matches it firmly. Clone size is stated in some rows and not others, as once, few, many or a class when expanded.

j_call cdr3_length d_call clone_size v_call cdr3_nt cdr3_aa
TRBJ2-1 19 TRBD2 . TRBV4-3 TGCGCCAGCAGCCAAGATCAGTGGTCTGGGGGAGGGCCTAGGAATGAGCAGTTCTTC CASSQDQWSGGGPRNEQFF
TRBJ2-1 16 . . TRBV4-3 TGCGCCAGCAGCCAAGATAGCACTAGCTGGTACAATGAGCAGTTCTTC CASSQDSTSWYNEQFF
TRBJ2-7 13 . . TRBV7-8 TGTGCCAGCAGCTCCCTTAAGGTCGACGAGCAGTACTTC CASSSLKVDEQYF
TRBJ2-3 16 TRBD2 . TRBV10-3 TGTGCCATCAGTGCAGGGACTAGCGGGAGCACAGATACGCAGTATTTT CAISAGTSGSTDTQYF
TRBJ1-2 14 . . TRBV4-3 TGCGCCAGCACCCCTACAGCCTACTATGTTGGCTACACCTTC CASTPTAYYVGYTF
TRBJ1-2 16 . . TRBV6-2/TRBV6-3 TGTGCCAGCAGTTCCGAGAGAGCACAGATTAACTATGGCTACACCTTC CASSSERAQINYGYTF
TRBJ2-1 17 TRBD2 . TRBV28 TGTGCCAGCAGTGGGGTTATAGCGGGAGGGGCCTACAATGAGCAGTTCTTC CASSGVIAGGAYNEQFF
TRBJ2-1 14 . . TRBV27 TGTGCCAGCAGTTTAGGGCGTGACCACAATGAGCAGTTCTTC CASSLGRDHNEQFF
TRBJ1-2 17 . . TRBV4-3 TGCGCCAGCAGCCAAGGCGGGTGGCTCGGACGGCCCTATGGCTACACCTTC CASSQGGWLGRPYGYTF
TRBJ2-3 16 TRBD2 . TRBV5-4 TGTGCCAGCAGCATCTGGACTAGCGGAACAACGGATACGCAGTATTTT CASSIWTSGTTDTQYF
TRBJ2-1 16 . . TRBV5-1 TGCGCCAGCAGCCCGGGGTTCCCCAGCTCCTACAATGAGCAGTTCTTC CASSPGFPSSYNEQFF
TRBJ2-5 15 . . TRBV27 TGTGCCAGCGGGCCAGAGGGTGGTCCTCAAGAGACCCAGTACTTC CASGPEGGPQETQYF
TRBJ1-2 16 . . TRBV28 TGTGCCAGCGATCACAGGGCTCCATATATTAACTATGGCTACACCTTC CASDHRAPYINYGYTF
TRBJ2-5 15 . . TRBV20-1 TGCAGTGCTAGACACGTACAACTAGTTTCCGCGACCCAGTACTTC CSARHVQLVSATQYF
TRBJ2-4 13 . . TRBV7-9 TGTGCCAGCAGCTTTGCCCGAGAAAACATTCAGTACTTC CASSFARENIQYF
TRBJ1-1 12 . few TRBV5-4 TGTGCCAGCACTTTTGGGGGCACTGAAGCTTTCTTT CASTFGGTEAFF
TRBJ2-7 15 TRBD1 . TRBV27 TGTGCCAGCAGTCCCGTGAGGACAGGGGGCAACGAGCAGTACTTC CASSPVRTGGNEQYF
TRBJ1-2 14 . . TRBV30 TGTGCCTGGGCGGGGGTATCGGGGTCCTATGGCTACACCTTC CAWAGVSGSYGYTF
TRBJ2-7 15 . . TRBV28 TGTGCCAGCACTCCCACGGACGGCGGACCCTACGAGCAGTACTTC CASTPTDGGPYEQYF
TRBJ1-3 14 . . TRBV6-5 TGTGCCAGCAGCCAGGAATACTCTGGAAACACCATATATTTT CASSQEYSGNTIYF
TRBJ2-1 15 TRBD2 . TRBV28 TGTGCCAGCACCGGGACTAGCGGGGTCTACAATGAGCAGTTCTTC CASTGTSGVYNEQFF
TRBJ1-2 12 . . TRBV27 TGTGTCAGCAGTCCAACAGGGTGGGGCTACACCTTC CVSSPTGWGYTF
TRBJ2-5 15 TRBD2 . TRBV27 TGTGCCAGCAGTTCCCTACTAGCGGCTCAAGAGACCCAGTACTTC CASSSLLAAQETQYF
TRBJ2-5 16 . . TRBV20-1 TGCAGTGCTGTTGGCCCCTGGATCCCCATCCAAGAGACCCAGTACTTC CSAVGPWIPIQETQYF
TRBJ2-5 15 . . TRBV29-1 TGCAGCGTTGAAGCGCGACTAGAGTACCAAGAGACCCAGTACTTC CSVEARLEYQETQYF
TRBJ2-1 11 . . TRBV30 TGTGCCTCCGAGCGGACTAATGAGCAGTTCTTC CASERTNEQFF
TRBJ2-5 15 . . TRBV5-6 TGTGCCAGCAGTATACCGTCGAGTCGTCAAGAGACCCAGTACTTC CASSIPSSRQETQYF
TRBJ2-7 16 . . TRBV7-6 TGTGCCGGAAAAACTGGGGCAGGGTCTATCTCCTACGAGCAGTACTTC CAGKTGAGSISYEQYF
TRBJ2-7 14 TRBD1 few TRBV11-2 TGTGCCAGCAGCTTAAACAGGGGAACCTACGAGCAGTACTTC CASSLNRGTYEQYF
TRBJ2-7 14 . . TRBV7-6 TGTGCCAGCAGTCCAAGCCCCGCCGGTTACGAGCAGTACTTC CASSPSPAGYEQYF
TRBJ2-4 15 . . TRBV15 TGTGCCACCAGCAGGTTAAGGATAGCCAAAAACATTCAGTACTTC CATSRLRIAKNIQYF
TRBJ2-1 13 TRBD1 . TRBV11-1 TGTGCCAGCAGCTTAAGTTGGGGACAGGAGCAGTTCTTC CASSLSWGQEQFF
TRBJ2-1 17 TRBD2 . TRBV9 TGTGCCAGCAGCGCCTCCGGGACTAGCGGCCTTAGTGGTGAGCAGTTCTTC CASSASGTSGLSGEQFF
TRBJ2-6 15 TRBD1 few TRBV27 TGTGCCAGCAGTCTGGGGACAGCTGGGGCCAACGTCCTGACTTTC CASSLGTAGANVLTF
TRBJ1-5 17 . . TRBV7-2 TGTGCCAGCAGCTTAGGGGCAGGCGGGATAGGCAATCAGCCCCAGCATTTT CASSLGAGGIGNQPQHF
TRBJ2-1 15 . . TRBV4-3 TGCGCCAGCAGCCAAGATCGTCTAACGTACAATGAGCAGTTCTTC CASSQDRLTYNEQFF
TRBJ1-4 17 TRBD1 . TRBV12-3/TRBV12-4 TGTGCCAGCAGTCCCAGTTTCGGGACAGCTTTTAATGAAAAACTGTTTTTT CASSPSFGTAFNEKLFF
TRBJ2-3 17 TRBD2 . TRBV28 TGTGCCAGCAGTTTAAGGCTAGCGGGGCGTCAGGAAGATACGCAGTATTTT CASSLRLAGRQEDTQYF
TRBJ2-5 16 . . TRBV19 TGTGCCAGTAGTAAAGGAGTCCTCCTATTGGGAGAGACCCAGTACTTC CASSKGVLLLGETQYF
TRBJ2-6 18 . . TRBV6-2/TRBV6-3 TGTGCCAGCAGTCACGGGTACAGGGAGAGCTCTGGGGCCAACGTCCTGACTTTC CASSHGYRESSGANVLTF
TRBJ2-1 14 . . TRBV6-1 TGTGCCAGCAGTGAAATTGACGGGTACAATGAGCAGTTCTTC CASSEIDGYNEQFF
TRBJ1-1 17 . once TRBV21-1 TGTGCCAGCAGCACGTCCAGGGAGGGGGGGTCGAGGACTGAAGCTTTCTTT CASSTSREGGSRTEAFF
TRBJ2-1 20 TRBD2 . TRBV25-1 TGTGCCAGCAGTGAATCCCCTAGGCTAGCGGGAGCCACTTTTAACAATGAGCAGTTCTTC CASSESPRLAGATFNNEQFF
TRBJ2-7 14 . . TRBV20-1 TGCAGTGCTAGAGGGGGCAGAAGTCTCTACGAGCAGTACTTC CSARGGRSLYEQYF
TRBJ2-7 15 . . TRBV11-1 TGTGCCAGCAGCTACCGACTGGCAGGGGTAGACGAGCAGTACTTC CASSYRLAGVDEQYF
TRBJ2-3 14 TRBD1 . TRBV6-1 TGTGCCAGCAGTAGGGGGCCCAGCACAGATACGCAGTATTTT CASSRGPSTDTQYF
TRBJ1-1 12 . once TRBV29-1 TGCAGCGTTGAAGATCGTCGAGGGGCAGCTTTCTTT CSVEDRRGAAFF